The 9 T cell receptor beta chains listed next were all sequenced from one sample in a study of OX40 agonist ivuxolimab in advanced cancers. Library preparation used the immunoSEQ multiplex PCR assay. TCRdb re-hosts the immuneACCESS table, in-frame sequences only. Its copies lack some clones; in the studies checked, an unresolved V gene accounts for under half of them, and the cause for the rest is not known. This sample comprises approximately 76,000 clones, about 89% of them detected only once. Roughly 13% of the sample rests with the top ten. Sequencing was performed on CD4+ or CD8+ T cells sorted from blood, taken in a trial of the OX40 agonist ivuxolimab. These receptors were obtained from an adult with an advanced solid tumor such as melanoma, head and neck, liver or kidney cancer.

The chain links TRBV7-6 to TRBJ2-7; TRBD1 is a possible D gene (6 bases). Trimming removed 5 bases at V and 3 bases at J, with 14 bases between. Per germline, CDR1 SGHVS and CDR2 FNYEAQ. The CDR3 spans 14 residues. As DNA, the CDR3 is TGTGCCAGCAGCAGGGACATATATCGCTACGAGCAGTACTTC. Its translation: CASSRDIYRYEQYF.

The J gene is TRBJ2-7, the V gene TRBV7-9; D not resolved. The CDR3 loop spans 14 amino acids. Trimming removed 1 base at V and 0 bases at J, with 7 bases between. The germline V gene encodes CDR1 SEHNR and CDR2 FQNEAQ (reference sequence). The CDR3 here is CASSLDGSSYEQYF. The CDR3 nucleotides read TGTGCCAGCAGCTTAGACGGCAGCTCCTACGAGCAGTACTTC.

This chain links TRBV9 with TRBJ2-7; 7 bases are shared with TRBD1. V dropped 0 bases and J dropped 2; count of bases not matched to a gene: 5. The CDR3 extends over 15 amino acids. The germline gives CDR1 SGDLS, CDR2 YYNGEE. The CDR3 loop reads CASSVEGQPAYEQYF. The CDR3 DNA is TGTGCCAGCAGCGTAGAGGGACAGCCTGCCTACGAGCAGTACTTC.

V is TRBV18 and J is TRBJ2-1, with 8 positions matching TRBD2. J gave up 3 bases and V 2 bases, and 3 bases lay outside the gene matches. Germline V gene lookup returns CDR1 KGHSH and CDR2 LQKENI. The CDR3 totals 15 residues. CDR3 loop: CASSPTSGSYNEQFF. CDR3 DNA sequence: TGTGCCAGCTCACCAACCAGCGGGAGCTACAATGAGCAGTTCTTC.

This rearrangement joins TRBV18 to TRBJ1-3; no definite D call. CDR1 is KGHSH and CDR2 is LQKENI in the germline V gene. CDR3 length equals 13 residues. Deletions cut 4 bases from V and 7 bases from J, with 11 bases between. The CDR3 region has the DNA TGTGCCAGCTCACTGGACCGCCTGAACACCATATATTTT. Its translation is CASSLDRLNTIYF.

The J gene is TRBJ2-6, the V gene TRBV27, with D perhaps matching TRBD1 or TRBD2 (5 bases each). The length of the CDR3 is 19 residues. Germline V gene data show CDR1 as MNHEY and CDR2 as SMNVEV (reference sequence). With 3 bases removed from V and 0 bases from J, the gap between germline ends came to 18 bases. The DNA for the CDR3 is TGTGCCAGCAGTTTCAAACCGGGACGGCTCCCCTCTGGGGCCAACGTCCTGACTTTC. It is translated as CASSFKPGRLPSGANVLTF. Variable domain in full (rest from reference TRBV27 and TRBJ2-6): EAQVTQNPRYLITVTGKKLTVTCSQNMNHEYMSWYRQDPGLGLRQIYYSMNVEVTDKGDVPEGYKVSRKEKRNFPLILESPSPNQTSLYFCASSFKPGRLPSGANVLTFGAGSRLTVL.

The V call is TRBV4-1, the J call TRBJ2-5; D is unresolved. This CDR3 has 14 residues. Germline V CDR1 and CDR2: MGHRA, YSYEKL. V lost 3 bases to trimming and J lost 2 bases, with 10 bases between them. The CDR3 DNA is TGCGCCAGCAGCCAGATCTACAGACAAGAGACCCAGTACTTC. It codes for CASSQIYRQETQYF.

The chain employs TRBV6-6 and TRBJ2-1, with a tentative D call TRBD2 (6 bases). The CDR3 consists of 16 residues. The V gene's germline CDR1 is MNHNY and CDR2 SVGAGI (reference sequence). Between the trimmed V and J ends, which lost 0 bases and 4 bases, there was a span of 13 bases. The CDR3 reads CASSYSSRDLYNEQFF. The CDR3 DNA sequence: TGTGCCAGCAGTTACTCATCCCGGGACTTGTACAATGAGCAGTTCTTC.

The chain employs TRBV6-5 and TRBJ2-7, with D perhaps being TRBD1 or TRBD2 (6 bases each). Germline V lookup: CDR1 MNHEY, CDR2 SVGAGI. CDR3 length: 15 amino acids. V was cut by 8 bases and J by 3 bases, with 20 bases left in between. CDR3 DNA sequence: TGTGCCAGCCGTCCCCCGGGGGCCGGGAACTACGAGCAGTACTTC. It encodes CASRPPGAGNYEQYF.